One and the same sample provided the 22 T cell receptor beta chains below, sequenced in a study of T cell changes during pregnancy in multiple sclerosis. Only in-frame clones appear in the TCRdb table, and some are missing; sequencing was by immunoSEQ multiplex PCR. The repertoire has 40,000 to 60,000 clones, almost 95% of them found once; the top ten carry just under 1%. The specimen was peripheral blood, collected after pregnancy. These receptors originate from a female donor with multiple sclerosis, enrolled in a pregnancy study.

The chain carries TRBV7-2 and TRBJ2-5; maybe TRBD2 (5 bases). The germline gives CDR1 SGHTA, CDR2 FQGNSA. The CDR3 spans 17 residues. V lost 2 bases to trimming and J lost 4 bases, with 20 bases between them. The chain's CDR3 is CASSLLIGVLVAETQYF. The DNA for the CDR3 is TGTGCCAGCAGCTTACTGATCGGGGTCCTCGTAGCAGAGACCCAGTACTTC.

V and J are TRBV5-5 and TRBJ1-2; weak D call: TRBD1 (6 bases). This CDR3 has 15 amino acids. Trimming took off 2 bases at V and 1 base at J, with 12 bases between the two ends. The germline V gene has CDR1 SGHKS and CDR2 YYEKEE (reference sequence). The CDR3 region has the DNA TGTGCCAGCAGCTTCTCAGGGGCGCGTAACTATGGCTACACCTTC. Translation gives CASSFSGARNYGYTF.

The chain uses TRBV11-3 and TRBJ1-2; 7 bases fit TRBD1. Germline CDR1 reads SGHNT; CDR2 reads YENEEA. V was pared by 0 bases and J by 6 bases, with 1 base of the junction left unmatched. This CDR3 is built from 13 residues. The CDR3 DNA is TGTGCCAGCAGCTTAGAGCAGGGGGATGGCTACACCTTC. It encodes CASSLEQGDGYTF.

The rearrangement links TRBV10-1 to TRBJ1-1; 8 bases agree with TRBD1. Looked up from germline, CDR1 is WNHNN and CDR2 is SYGVQD (reference sequence). Trimming took 2 bases from V and 1 from J; bases not matched to a gene: 3. The CDR3 runs 15 residues. DNA for the CDR3: TGCGCCAGCAGTGAGGACAGGGGAGGGAACACTGAAGCTTTCTTT. Translating gives CASSEDRGGNTEAFF.

The chain carries TRBV27 and TRBJ1-1; 7 bases align to TRBD1. The CDR3 has 16 amino acids. The germline V gene encodes CDR1 MNHEY and CDR2 SMNVEV (reference sequence). The junction had 7 bases not matched to a gene; V was cut back by 0 bases and J by 3 bases. In nucleotides, the CDR3 is TGTGCCAGCAGTTTATCGTTTTACAGGGGCTACACTGAAGCTTTCTTT. Its protein product is CASSLSFYRGYTEAFF.

The chain carries TRBV5-6 and TRBJ2-7, with TRBD1 as a possible D gene (7 bases). This CDR3 is built from 15 residues. V lost 4 bases, J lost 5 bases, and 19 bases lay in between. Germline CDR1 is SGHDT and CDR2 is YYEEEE. The CDR3 bases are TGTGCCAGCAGCCTGGAGGGGGCGGGGTCCCACGAGCAGTACTTC. This translates into CASSLEGAGSHEQYF.

The chain is built from TRBV5-6 and TRBJ2-7; TRBD2 matches at 7 bases. The J segment lost 3 bases and the V segment lost 3 bases, leaving 3 bases of the junction unmatched. The CDR3 has 13 residues. Germline loops: CDR1 SGHDT, CDR2 YYEEEE. CDR3 sequence: CASSSRGDYEQYF. As DNA, the CDR3 is TGTGCCAGCAGCTCCCGGGGGGACTACGAGCAGTACTTC.

The chain employs TRBV4-1 and TRBJ2-7, with 9 bases matching TRBD2. The trim removed 4 bases at V and 3 bases at J, leaving 13 bases unmatched. CDR3 length: 17 amino acids. Looked up from germline, CDR1 is MGHRA and CDR2 is YSYEKL. The CDR3 loop is CASSPGGSGGPHYEQYF. The CDR3, as DNA: TGCGCCAGCAGCCCGGGTGGGAGCGGGGGGCCCCACTACGAGCAGTACTTC.

The V gene is TRBV7-2, the J gene TRBJ2-5; 11 nucleotides agree with TRBD1. Per germline, CDR1 SGHTA and CDR2 FQGNSA. This CDR3 has 16 residues. V lost 0 bases, J lost 5 bases, and 5 bases stayed unmatched. The CDR3 DNA reads TGTGCCAGCAGCTTAGCGGACAGGGGGCTCGGGGAGACCCAGTACTTC. Translating it yields CASSLADRGLGETQYF.

This chain links TRBV7-2 with TRBJ2-7; TRBD1 might be the D (5 bases). V was shortened by 2 bases and J by 6 bases, with 11 bases between the two germline ends. The germline gives CDR1 SGHTA, CDR2 FQGNSA. This CDR3 is built from 13 residues. Here the CDR3 DNA reads TGTGCCAGCAGCTTACAGGGATGGGGCGAGCAGTACTTC. Encoded protein: CASSLQGWGEQYF.

This chain joins TRBV28 and TRBJ2-7; TRBD1 is a possible D gene (6 bases). CDR3 length equals 11 residues. The V and J ends lost 3 bases and 7 bases respectively, with 7 bases between them. The germline gives CDR1 MDHEN, CDR2 SYDVKM. The CDR3 region is CASSFQGEQYF. The CDR3 DNA is TGTGCCAGCAGTTTTCAGGGGGAGCAGTACTTC.

J is TRBJ2-7 and V is TRBV19; 7 nucleotides align to TRBD1. The CDR3 sequence is 15 residues long. Trimming removed 1 base from V and 1 base from J; junction bases left unmatched: 4. Germline V gives CDR1 LNHDA, CDR2 SQIVND (reference sequence). In DNA, the CDR3 is TGTGCCAGTAGTATAGGTTCAGGGGGATCCTACGAGCAGTACTTC. Its protein product is CASSIGSGGSYEQYF. Using reference TRBV19 and TRBJ2-7 for the parts outside the CDR3, the full variable domain is DGGITQSPKYLFRKEGQNVTLSCEQNLNHDAMYWYRQDPGQGLRLIYYSQIVNDFQKGDIAEGYSVSREKKESFPLTVTSAQKNPTAFYLCASSIGSGGSYEQYFGPGTRLTVT.

The rearrangement uses TRBV15 and TRBJ2-3; 7 bases line up with TRBD2. Losses at the gene ends were 0 bases for V and 0 bases for J; bases not matched to a gene: 3. This CDR3 has 16 amino acids. The germline CDR1 and CDR2 sequences are LNHNV and YYDKDF (reference sequence). The CDR3, as DNA: TGTGCCACCAGCAGAGACCTAGCGGCAAGCACAGATACGCAGTATTTT. Translated, it gives CATSRDLAASTDTQYF.

This chain connects TRBV4-1 to TRBJ1-5; 8 nucleotides match TRBD1. V gave up 1 base and J gave up 3 bases; unmatched junction bases: 8. Germline CDR1 MGHRA, CDR2 YSYEKL. The CDR3 runs 17 residues. CDR3 in DNA: TGCGCCAGCAGCCAAGCCCCCGGACAGGGCGACAATCAGCCCCAGCATTTT. As protein: CASSQAPGQGDNQPQHF.

V and J are TRBV7-9 and TRBJ2-7; 8 nucleotides agree with TRBD1. The CDR3 length is 15 residues. Germline CDR1 SEHNR, CDR2 FQNEAQ (reference sequence). The ends lost 2 bases at V and 6 bases at J; junction bases unmatched: 9. CDR3 in amino acids: CASSLSRTGIAEQYF. The CDR3 DNA reads TGTGCCAGCAGCTTATCCCGGACAGGGATTGCCGAGCAGTACTTC.

The chain carries TRBV18 and TRBJ2-7; 7 bases are a match to TRBD1. This CDR3 has 16 residues. V was clipped by 8 bases and J by 5 bases; unmatched bases: 18. Germline assignment: CDR1 KGHSH and CDR2 LQKENI. CDR3: CASLHSIDRVVNEQYF. The CDR3 DNA follows: TGTGCCAGCCTACACTCAATCGACAGGGTGGTGAACGAGCAGTACTTC.

V is TRBV11-1 and J is TRBJ2-5; no definite D call. V lost 5 bases to trimming and J lost 2 bases, with 6 bases between them. The CDR3 is 12 residues long. Germline-derived CDR1 and CDR2 are SGHAT and FQDESV (reference sequence). The CDR3 DNA reads as TGTGCCAGCAGCCCCTATCAAGAGACCCAGTACTTC. Translating it yields CASSPYQETQYF.

V usage is TRBV6-5 and J usage is TRBJ2-7; 10 bases align to TRBD1. The CDR3 is 15 amino acids. Per the germline V gene, CDR1 is MNHEY and CDR2 is SVGAGI. J gave up 1 base and V 2 bases, and 2 bases lay outside the gene matches. CDR3 amino acids: CASSYVGQGSYEQYF. The CDR3 DNA reads TGTGCCAGCAGTTACGTGGGACAGGGGTCCTACGAGCAGTACTTC.

The chain is built from TRBV5-3 and TRBJ2-2, with 13 bases identical to TRBD2. TRBV5-3 is sorted into the ORF group, with uncertain function. The V segment lost 4 bases and the J segment 3 bases; nucleotides outside the gene matches: 9. The CDR3 consists of 18 residues. The CDR3 nucleotides read TGTGCCAGAAGCCTACGACTAGCGGGGGGCCCCGACACCGGGGAGCTGTTTTTT. Amino acids: CARSLRLAGGPDTGELFF.

For this clone: Other DNA sequences within the sample encode an identical CDR3. V usage is TRBV9 and J usage is TRBJ1-3; D not resolved. The CDR3 consists of 15 residues. Trimming shortened V by 0 bases and J by 0 bases, and 7 bases separated the two germline ends. Germline values: CDR1 SGDLS, CDR2 YYNGEE. In nucleotides, the CDR3 is TGTGCCAGCAGCGTAGTCGGGAGCTCTGGAAACACCATATATTTT. Encoded protein: CASSVVGSSGNTIYF.

This rearrangement joins TRBV4-3 to TRBJ1-6, with 9 bases aligning to TRBD1. This CDR3 region has 15 residues. Trimming cost V 1 base and J 9 bases; bases outside gene matches: 4. Germline V CDR1 and CDR2: LGHNA, YSLEER. CDR3 in amino acids: CASSQGQGDGSPLHF. The DNA of the CDR3 is TGCGCCAGCAGCCAAGGACAGGGGGATGGTTCACCCCTCCACTTT.

The genes are TRBV4-1 and TRBJ2-7; D possibly corresponds to TRBD1 (7 bases). V dropped 0 bases and J dropped 6 bases, with 18 bases sitting between them. Per germline, CDR1 MGHRA and CDR2 YSYEKL. CDR3 length: 16 residues. CDR3 in amino acids: CASSQDRGRGRSEQYF. CDR3 nucleotide sequence: TGCGCCAGCAGCCAAGATCGGGGCAGGGGGAGGTCCGAGCAGTACTTC.